The 18 T cell receptor beta chains in this list originate from one sample, sequenced in a study of blood T cell repertoires in COVID-19. Clones were sequenced by immunoSEQ multiplex PCR, and TCRdb holds only the in-frame ones, with some missing. The repertoire holds 350,000 to 400,000 clones, 91% seen once, with about 0.86% in the top ten. The specimen sequenced was PBMCs or T cells enriched from blood (not recorded which). Receptors were obtained from a woman between 40 and 50 years old who had been exposed to COVID-19.

V is TRBV5-5 and J is TRBJ2-7; D remains ambiguous. CDR1 SGHKS and CDR2 YYEKEE come from the germline V gene (reference sequence). The CDR3 contains 14 residues. The V gene lost 1 base and the J gene lost 1 base, with 9 bases spanning the gap. The CDR3 nucleotides are TGTGCCAGCAGCTTGAGTAGCCCTTCCTACGAGCAGTACTTC. It translates to CASSLSSPSYEQYF. The full variable domain, its missing parts supplied by reference TRBV5-5 and TRBJ2-7, is DAGVTQSPTHLIKTRGQQVTLRCSPISGHKSVSWYQQVLGQGPQFIFQYYEKEERGRGNFPDRFSARQFPNYSSELNVNALLLGDSALYLCASSLSSPSYEQYFGPGTRLTVT.

J is TRBJ1-1 and V is TRBV5-1, with 9 bases fitting TRBD1. With V trimmed by 4 bases and J by 6 bases, 4 bases remained unmatched. The length of the CDR3 is 13 residues. Germline values: CDR1 SGHRS, CDR2 YFSETQ. The CDR3 reads CASSLWTGAEAFF. DNA for the CDR3: TGCGCCAGCAGCCTATGGACAGGGGCTGAAGCTTTCTTT.

The chain uses TRBV6-5 and TRBJ2-1; 11 bases match TRBD2. The V gene end was trimmed by 2 bases and the J gene end by 6 bases; junction bases not matched to a gene: 3. This CDR3 contains 15 residues. Germline loops: CDR1 MNHEY, CDR2 SVGAGI. DNA of the CDR3: TGTGCCAGCAGTTACGGTAGCGGGGGGGCCAATGAGCAGTTCTTC. Translated: CASSYGSGGANEQFF.

The gene calls are TRBV27 and TRBJ2-7; D is perhaps TRBD1 (5 bases). The length of the CDR3 is 13 residues. Trimming cost V 5 bases and J 2 bases, with 10 bases left between them. Per the germline V gene, CDR1 is MNHEY and CDR2 is SMNVEV (reference sequence). Written as DNA, the CDR3 is TGTGCCAGCAGTCCACAGGCGGCCTACGAGCAGTACTTC. Translating it yields CASSPQAAYEQYF.

This clone appeared a single time. The genes are TRBV5-1 and TRBJ2-5, with 12 bases lining up with TRBD2. The J segment lost 5 bases and the V segment lost 2 bases, leaving 10 bases of the junction unmatched. This CDR3 is built from 17 residues. Germline CDR1 SGHRS, CDR2 YFSETQ. DNA of the CDR3: TGCGCCAGCAGCTTATTTTCTAGCGGGGGGGCCGGGGAGACCCAGTACTTC. It codes for CASSLFSSGGAGETQYF.

The V gene is TRBV6-1, the J gene TRBJ2-7, with 12 bases aligning to TRBD2. With V trimmed by 2 bases and J by 1 base, 6 bases remained unmatched. This CDR3 is 17 amino acids long. Per the germline V gene, CDR1 is MNHNS and CDR2 is SASEGT. DNA for the CDR3: TGTGCCAGCAGTGAACTAGCGGGGGGGCGGTTGTCCTACGAGCAGTACTTC. Residues: CASSELAGGRLSYEQYF.

This clone was counted once. The chain uses TRBV18 and TRBJ2-2; 7 bases are shared with TRBD1. The CDR3 spans 16 residues. V lost 3 bases to trimming and J lost 3 bases; unmatched junction nucleotides: 7. Germline CDR1 and CDR2: KGHSH and LQKENI. CDR3 loop: CASSPRTGADTGELFF. The CDR3 DNA follows: TGTGCCAGCTCACCCCGCACAGGGGCGGACACCGGGGAGCTGTTTTTT. Supplemented by reference TRBV18 and TRBJ2-2, the full variable domain reads NAGVMQNPRHLVRRRGQEARLRCSPMKGHSHVYWYRQLPEEGLKFMVYLQKENIIDESGMPKERFSAEFPKEGPSILRIQQVVRGDSAAYFCASSPRTGADTGELFFGEGSRLTVL.

This chain connects TRBV2 to TRBJ1-6, with 9 bases identical to TRBD1. The CDR3 contains 13 residues. The V gene's germline CDR1 is SNHLY and CDR2 FYNNEI. Trimming at V came to 5 bases and at J to 13 bases, leaving 6 bases not matched to a gene. The DNA of the CDR3 is TGTGCCAGCAGTCAGCACAGGGGGCTGCCCCTCCACTTT. As protein: CASSQHRGLPLHF.

The V call is TRBV6-5, the J call TRBJ1-2; perhaps TRBD1 as D (6 bases). Germline CDR1 MNHEY, CDR2 SVGAGI. CDR3 length: 13 residues. Trimming removed 10 bases from V and 2 bases from J, with 14 bases in between. CDR3 residues: CATQRGGNYGYTF. CDR3 nucleotides: TGTGCCACCCAGAGGGGGGGCAACTATGGCTACACCTTC.

The chain links TRBV24-1 to TRBJ2-1; unclear D gene. Germline values: CDR1 KGHDR, CDR2 SFDVKD. V was trimmed by 4 bases and J by 6 bases, leaving 15 bases between them. This CDR3 contains 15 residues. The CDR3 DNA reads as TGTGCCACCAGTGACCCACCACCGTACGGCAATGAGCAGTTCTTC. It specifies CATSDPPPYGNEQFF.

The rearrangement uses TRBV7-2 and TRBJ1-5; D uncertain. This CDR3 is built from 13 residues. Trimming stripped 4 bases from V and 0 bases from J, with 4 bases between. Per germline, CDR1 SGHTA and CDR2 FQGNSA. The DNA of the CDR3 is TGTGCCAGCAGCTCTCGTAGCAATCAGCCCCAGCATTTT. Encoded protein: CASSSRSNQPQHF.

This chain connects TRBV7-6 to TRBJ1-1; TRBD1 aligns across 7 bases. This CDR3 is built from 12 residues. Germline V gene lookup returns CDR1 SGHVS and CDR2 FNYEAQ. J gave up 7 bases and V 5 bases, and 4 bases lay outside the gene matches. The CDR3 DNA follows: TGTGCCAGCAGCCCGGGACAGCATGAAGCTTTCTTT. Residues: CASSPGQHEAFF.

The CDR3 DNA follows: TGTGCCATCAGTATAACAGGGGCCGGCAATCAGCCCCAGCATTTT. This codes for CAISITGAGNQPQHF. The gene calls are TRBV10-3 and TRBJ1-5, with 7 bases lining up with TRBD1. Looked up from germline, CDR1 is ENHRY and CDR2 is SYGVKD. This CDR3 spans 15 amino acids. V trimming: 5 bases; J trimming: 2 bases; junction bases outside the gene matches: 6.

The chain joins TRBV30 to TRBJ1-2; 7 nucleotides match TRBD1. CDR1 is GTSNPN, CDR2 SVGIG, per germline (reference sequence). V lost 3 bases and J lost 0; bases outside the gene matches: 4. The CDR3 has 14 residues. The CDR3 DNA sequence: TGTGCCTGGAGCACCGGACAGGCTAACTATGGCTACACCTTC. It is translated as CAWSTGQANYGYTF.

V gene TRBV28 combines with J gene TRBJ2-1; weak D call: TRBD2 (6 bases). The CDR3 loop spans 17 amino acids. Trimming cost V 4 bases and J 0 bases, with 16 bases left between them. Per germline, CDR1 MDHEN and CDR2 SYDVKM. As DNA, the CDR3 is TGTGCCAGCAGTTCGTACCAGGGACTTCCCTCCTACAATGAGCAGTTCTTC. This sequence encodes CASSSYQGLPSYNEQFF.

The CDR3 coding sequence is TGTGCCAGCAGGATCGACAGGGGGACTGAAGCTTTCTTT. Amino acids: CASRIDRGTEAFF. The V call is TRBV6-5, the J call TRBJ1-1, with 9 bases that match TRBD1. Looked up from germline, CDR1 is MNHEY and CDR2 is SVGAGI. Losses at the gene ends were 6 bases for V and 5 bases for J; bases not matched to a gene: 4. The CDR3 has 13 residues.

The chain is built from TRBV6-5 and TRBJ1-6; D might be TRBD1 (5 bases). Germline CDR1 is MNHEY and CDR2 is SVGAGI. The CDR3 is made up of 14 amino acids. V lost 11 bases, J lost 6 bases, and 17 bases lay in between. CDR3 residues: CAAGGGLGNSPLHF. DNA of the CDR3: TGTGCCGCCGGGGGGGGACTCGGTAATTCACCCCTCCACTTT.

This chain joins TRBV27 and TRBJ2-4, with D possibly TRBD2 on 5 matching bases. This CDR3 has 16 residues. V was trimmed by 6 bases and J by 0 bases, leaving 15 bases between them. Germline CDR1 and CDR2: MNHEY and SMNVEV (reference sequence). CDR3 sequence (DNA): TGTGCCAGCAGCAAGCGACGGACTCTAGCCAAAAACATTCAGTACTTC. Its translation: CASSKRRTLAKNIQYF.